Presented here are 27 T cell receptor beta chains from one specimen sequenced in a study of cytomegalovirus exposure and HLA in healthy donors. A multiplex PCR was run with 60 Vbeta primers and 13 Jbeta primers. Assay used: immunoSEQ multiplex PCR; TCRdb lists only in-frame clones, some missing. The sample shows roughly 120,000 clones, roughly three quarters of them seen only once. Sequencing was done on a sample of PBMCs. The receptors derive from a woman between 18 and 29 years old in good health and CMV-seronegative.

This clone was seen a single time. The rearrangement links TRBV18 to TRBJ1-1; no clear D gene. The germline gives CDR1 KGHSH, CDR2 LQKENI. With 6 bases removed from V and 1 base from J, the gap between germline ends came to 9 bases. CDR3 length: 13 residues. The CDR3 DNA is TGTGCCAGCTCGCCCACAGAGAACACTGAAGCTTTCTTT. The encoded protein is CASSPTENTEAFF.

This chain connects TRBV11-3 to TRBJ2-1; unclear D gene. There are 12 residues in the CDR3. Germline V gene lookup returns CDR1 SGHNT and CDR2 YENEEA. V shed 0 bases and J shed 8 bases, with 5 bases lying between them. The CDR3 DNA is TGTGCCAGCAGCTTAGATCGGGATGAGCAGTTCTTC. It codes for CASSLDRDEQFF.

The chain carries TRBV4-1 and TRBJ2-1, with D possibly TRBD1 on 6 matching bases. The germline V gene encodes CDR1 MGHRA and CDR2 YSYEKL. Trimming removed 0 bases at V and 1 base at J, with 16 bases between. The length of the CDR3 is 18 residues. The CDR3 coding sequence is TGCGCCAGCAGCCAAGACCCGGGGACATCCAGTTCCTACAATGAGCAGTTCTTC. Residues: CASSQDPGTSSSYNEQFF.

The rearrangement joins TRBV15 to TRBJ1-1, with D hard to call. The germline gives CDR1 LNHNV, CDR2 YYDKDF (reference sequence). This CDR3 spans 15 amino acids. V shed 2 bases and J shed 1 base, with 11 bases lying between them. CDR3 in amino acids: CATSRPLGGNTEAFF. The CDR3 DNA reads TGTGCCACCAGCAGACCTCTGGGAGGGAACACTGAAGCTTTCTTT.

There are a few counts of this clone. The V and J genes are TRBV5-5 and TRBJ1-6; no firm D call. Trimming took off 1 base at V and 6 bases at J, with 11 bases between the two ends. Germline V gives CDR1 SGHKS, CDR2 YYEKEE (reference sequence). There are 15 residues in the CDR3. The DNA for the CDR3 is TGTGCCAGCAGCTTGTTTTCGGTCTCTAATTCACCCCTCCACTTT. Amino acids: CASSLFSVSNSPLHF.

The rearrangement uses TRBV2 and TRBJ2-6; 8 bases are shared with TRBD1. The CDR3 contains 13 residues. Per germline, CDR1 SNHLY and CDR2 FYNNEI. After removal of 10 bases from V and 6 bases from J, the junction contained 5 bases not matched to a gene. This chain's CDR3 is CATGGPEANVLTF. The CDR3 DNA sequence: TGTGCCACAGGGGGCCCTGAGGCCAACGTCCTGACTTTC.

The gene calls are TRBV2 and TRBJ1-2; 7 bases line up with TRBD1. The germline V gene has CDR1 SNHLY and CDR2 FYNNEI. This CDR3 contains 19 residues. V shed 5 bases, J shed 2 bases, and the junction held 20 bases outside the gene matches. The CDR3 region is CASSTNRGVGQSLNYGYTF. The CDR3 nucleotides read TGTGCCAGCAGTACCAACCGTGGGGTGGGACAGTCATTAAACTATGGCTACACCTTC.

The V gene is TRBV2, the J gene TRBJ1-4; TRBD1 matches at 10 bases. Looked up from germline, CDR1 is SNHLY and CDR2 is FYNNEI. The V segment lost 6 bases and the J segment 5 bases; nucleotides outside the gene matches: 3. CDR3 length: 14 residues. The CDR3 sequence is CASRGGQGNEKLFF. The CDR3 DNA reads TGTGCCAGCAGAGGGGGACAGGGGAATGAAAAACTGTTTTTT. Variable domain in full (rest from reference TRBV2 and TRBJ1-4): EPEVTQTPSHQVTQMGQEVILRCVPISNHLYFYWYRQILGQKVEFLVSFYNNEISEKSEIFDDQFSVERPDGSNFTLKIRSTKLEDSAMYFCASRGGQGNEKLFFGSGTQLSVL.

This clone has just a few counts. V gene TRBV28 combines with J gene TRBJ1-2; D is perhaps TRBD1 (5 bases). The V gene lost 6 bases and the J gene lost 5 bases, with 22 bases spanning the gap. This CDR3 contains 16 residues. CDR1 is MDHEN and CDR2 is SYDVKM in the germline V gene. This chain's CDR3 is CASSPPRGGTLYGYTF. The CDR3, as DNA: TGTGCCAGCAGCCCGCCCCGGGGGGGAACCCTTTATGGCTACACCTTC.

V gene TRBV2 combines with J gene TRBJ2-1; D gene ambiguous. This CDR3 is built from 15 residues. V shed 7 bases and J shed 4 bases, with 17 bases lying between them. Germline-derived CDR1 and CDR2 are SNHLY and FYNNEI. The CDR3 spells CASTRTFGPYNEQFF. The CDR3 DNA reads as TGTGCCAGCACCCGCACATTTGGCCCGTACAATGAGCAGTTCTTC.

The chain employs TRBV11-2 and TRBJ1-4, with a tentative D call TRBD1 (5 bases). The germline V gene has CDR1 SGHAT and CDR2 FQNNGV. Trimming took 5 bases from V and 8 from J, leaving 15 bases between them. The CDR3 covers 14 residues. The CDR3 loop reads CASSSTGGREKLFF. The CDR3 DNA reads TGTGCCAGCAGCAGCACAGGAGGGCGCGAAAAACTGTTTTTT. Together with reference TRBV11-2 and TRBJ1-4, the CDR3 gives the full variable domain: EAGVAQSPRYKIIEKRQSVAFWCNPISGHATLYWYQQILGQGPKLLIQFQNNGVVDDSQLPKDRFSAERLKGVDSTLKIQPAKLEDSAVYLCASSSTGGREKLFFGSGTQLSVL.

This clone was seen a few times. The chain employs TRBV4-2 and TRBJ2-5; weak D call: TRBD1 (5 bases). The DNA end lines up better with TRBJ2-7; the J call may be wrong. Germline values: CDR1 LGHNA, CDR2 YNFKEQ. The CDR3 runs 17 residues. The CDR3 DNA follows: TGTGCCAGCAGCCAAGGGGGCGGTATGGGCGGCAGGAGCGAGCAGTACTTC. Its protein is CASSQGGGMGGRSEQYF.

The rearrangement joins TRBV7-9 to TRBJ2-7; TRBD1 matches at 8 bases. CDR1 is SEHNR and CDR2 is FQNEAQ in the germline V gene (reference sequence). V lost 5 bases to trimming and J lost 2 bases; unmatched junction nucleotides: 17. The CDR3 runs to 18 residues. The CDR3 DNA reads TGTGCCAGCAGCACCACAGGACAGGGTAACCGCTGGCCCTACGAGCAGTACTTC. Amino acids: CASSTTGQGNRWPYEQYF.

This clone has only one observation. J is TRBJ1-4 and V is TRBV25-1, with D perhaps matching TRBD1 (5 bases). The V end lost 7 bases, the J end lost 4 bases, and 16 bases lay between the germline ends. The CDR3 extends over 15 amino acids. Germline lookup yields CDR1 MGHDK and CDR2 SYGVNS. CDR3 protein: CASTAGNWRNEKLFF. CDR3 nucleotides: TGTGCCAGCACTGCAGGGAATTGGCGTAATGAAAAACTGTTTTTT.

The chain carries TRBV2 and TRBJ2-3; possible D gene TRBD2, 5 bases. V lost 6 bases, J lost 2 bases, and 21 bases lay in between. The CDR3 extends over 17 amino acids. Germline V gene lookup returns CDR1 SNHLY and CDR2 FYNNEI. The DNA for the CDR3 is TGTGCCAGCAGCGCTACTTTGGGGATCGGGATCACAGATACGCAGTATTTT. The encoded protein is CASSATLGIGITDTQYF.

V gene TRBV27 combines with J gene TRBJ2-5, with unresolved D. The CDR3 runs 14 residues. The V and J ends lost 6 bases and 5 bases respectively, with 16 bases between them. CDR1 MNHEY and CDR2 SMNVEV come from the germline V gene (reference sequence). The CDR3 sequence is CASSLGMVGETQYF. In DNA, the CDR3 is TGTGCCAGCAGCCTCGGTATGGTCGGGGAGACCCAGTACTTC.

This clone was detected once. The chain carries TRBV29-1 and TRBJ2-1; no firm D call. CDR1 is SQVTM and CDR2 is ANQGSEA in the germline V gene. This CDR3 is built from 13 residues. With 0 bases removed from V and 7 bases from J, the gap between germline ends came to 10 bases. The CDR3 sequence: CSVEETRKNEQFF. CDR3 DNA: TGCAGCGTTGAAGAGACACGGAAGAATGAGCAGTTCTTC.

The chain is built from TRBV5-4 and TRBJ2-5; 11 bases agree with TRBD2. V was pared by 0 bases and J by 2 bases, with 3 bases of the junction left unmatched. CDR1 and CDR2 from the germline V gene are SGHNT and YYREEE (reference sequence). This CDR3 is 16 amino acids long. The CDR3 sequence: CASSLGLAGLQETQYF. CDR3 sequence (DNA): TGTGCCAGCAGCTTGGGACTAGCGGGGCTGCAAGAGACCCAGTACTTC. Complete variable domain (other parts from reference TRBV5-4 and TRBJ2-5): ETGVTQSPTHLIKTRGQQVTLRCSSQSGHNTVSWYQQALGQGPQFIFQYYREEENGRGNFPPRFSGLQFPNYSSELNVNALELDDSALYLCASSLGLAGLQETQYFGPGTRLLVL.

The chain uses TRBV6-5 and TRBJ2-3; possibly TRBD1 for D (5 bases). The CDR3 consists of 14 residues. Trimming stripped 2 bases from V and 2 bases from J, with 8 bases between. In germline, CDR1 is MNHEY, CDR2 SVGAGI. CDR3 in DNA: TGTGCCAGCAGTTACACAGGAACCACAGATACGCAGTATTTT. Its protein product is CASSYTGTTDTQYF.

The chain's CDR3 is CASRGQGVSEAFF. In DNA, the CDR3 is TGTGCCAGCAGGGGACAGGGGGTGAGTGAAGCTTTCTTT. The rearrangement uses TRBV2 and TRBJ1-1, with 11 bases identical to TRBD1. Trimming at V came to 6 bases and at J to 7 bases, leaving 4 bases not matched to a gene. Germline V gives CDR1 SNHLY, CDR2 FYNNEI. The CDR3 is 13 amino acids.

This sequence joins TRBV29-1 and TRBJ1-2; 8 bases map to TRBD1. J lost 6 bases, V lost 4 bases, and 10 bases had no gene match. The CDR3 has 14 residues. Germline values: CDR1 SQVTM, CDR2 ANQGSEA. The CDR3 loop reads CSVGQGALGDGYTF. The CDR3 DNA is TGCAGCGTTGGGCAGGGGGCGCTTGGAGATGGCTACACCTTC.

This rearrangement joins TRBV9 to TRBJ1-5; TRBD1 is a possible D gene (6 bases). Germline loops: CDR1 SGDLS, CDR2 YYNGEE. Trimming shortened V by 3 bases and J by 1 base, and 8 bases separated the two germline ends. This CDR3 has 14 residues. CDR3 in amino acids: CASSAGTSNQPQHF. For the CDR3, the DNA is TGTGCCAGCAGCGCCGGGACAAGCAATCAGCCCCAGCATTTT.

There are a few counts of this clone. The chain couples TRBV28 to TRBJ2-4; TRBD1 matches 7 bases. Germline lookup yields CDR1 MDHEN and CDR2 SYDVKM. The CDR3 has 15 residues. Trimming took 2 bases from V and 3 from J; bases not matched to a gene: 4. The CDR3 nucleotides read TGTGCCAGCAGTTTAACCCAGGGGGTCAAAAACATTCAGTACTTC. Protein product: CASSLTQGVKNIQYF.

A note on this clone: This CDR3 is also generated by other DNA sequences in the sample. This chain links TRBV10-3 with TRBJ2-3, with 8 bases fitting TRBD2. V lost 6 bases and J lost 1; bases outside the gene matches: 3. The length of the CDR3 is 14 residues. Germline V CDR1 and CDR2: ENHRY, SYGVKD. The CDR3 region is CAIRSGGGTDTQYF. CDR3 DNA: TGTGCCATCAGGAGCGGGGGCGGCACAGATACGCAGTATTTT.

The chain employs TRBV11-2 and TRBJ1-1; 8 positions match TRBD1. The CDR3 is 15 amino acids. J was trimmed by 1 base and V by 7 bases; bases with no gene match: 8. Germline V gene sequence: CDR1 SGHAT, CDR2 FQNNGV. The CDR3: CASTLGGQGNTEAFF. In nucleotides, the CDR3 is TGTGCCAGCACCCTAGGAGGACAGGGGAACACTGAAGCTTTCTTT. Full variable domain (missing parts from reference TRBV11-2 and TRBJ1-1): EAGVAQSPRYKIIEKRQSVAFWCNPISGHATLYWYQQILGQGPKLLIQFQNNGVVDDSQLPKDRFSAERLKGVDSTLKIQPAKLEDSAVYLCASTLGGQGNTEAFFGQGTRLTVV.

This sequence joins TRBV29-1 and TRBJ1-2; 9 bases line up with TRBD1. The V segment lost 4 bases and the J segment 6 bases; nucleotides outside the gene matches: 3. There are 12 residues in the CDR3. In germline, CDR1 is SQVTM, CDR2 ANQGSEA. CDR3 DNA sequence: TGCAGCGTTGGGACAGGGGCCCATGGCTACACCTTC. Translating gives CSVGTGAHGYTF.

The chain combines TRBV7-9 with TRBJ2-7; TRBD2 is a possible D gene (5 bases). The germline CDR1 and CDR2 sequences are SEHNR and FQNEAQ (reference sequence). The length of the CDR3 is 16 residues. Trimming removed 5 bases at V and 1 base at J, with 18 bases between. The CDR3 loop is CASSLGRGELSYEQYF. The CDR3 bases are TGTGCCAGCAGCCTGGGGAGAGGCGAGCTTTCCTACGAGCAGTACTTC.